Each of the 2 T cell receptor beta chains below was sequenced from the same sample in a study of cytomegalovirus exposure and HLA in healthy donors. Measured with immunoSEQ multiplex PCR; TCRdb has only the in-frame clones, and not every one. The repertoire consists of some 68,000 clones, with 95% to 97% occurring once and the leading ten covering 2% to 2.5%. What was sequenced was PBMCs. All receptors derive from a man younger than 35 in good health and CMV-seronegative.

The chain couples TRBV4-1 to TRBJ2-5; 7 bases agree with TRBD1. This CDR3 has 15 amino acids. Germline CDR1 MGHRA, CDR2 YSYEKL. V shed 2 bases and J 2 bases; nucleotides not matched to a gene: 5. CDR3 bases: TGCGCCAGCAGCCAACTGGGGACAGTACAAGAGACCCAGTACTTC. This translates into CASSQLGTVQETQYF.

V gene TRBV19 combines with J gene TRBJ2-5, with D tentatively TRBD2 (7 bases). CDR1 is LNHDA, CDR2 SQIVND, per germline (reference sequence). The CDR3 runs to 15 residues. V lost 2 bases and J lost 1, with 11 bases in between. For the CDR3, the DNA is TGTGCCAGTAGTATACGGGGGGCAGGCCAAGAGACCCAGTACTTC. This translates into CASSIRGAGQETQYF.